This T cell receptor (beta chain) comes out of a study of shared clonotypes between healthy human individuals. Germline V gene lookup returns CDR1 MGHRA and CDR2 YSYEKL. This CDR3 region has 14 residues. The trim removed 3 bases at V and 6 bases at J, leaving 5 bases unmatched. Naive CD8 populations comprised CD45RO-negative cells positively selected for CCR7, excluding terminally differentiated effector memory CD45RA+ cells. Study results and limitations: Larger estimated richness was generally recorded for naive subsets relative to memory subsets.

Notes on this clone: What it binds is unknown.

Clones were sequenced by immunoSEQ multiplex PCR, and TCRdb holds only the in-frame ones, with some missing. The top ten clones hold roughly 1% of a sample with 2 million or so clones, about 95% of them seen once. The specimen was naive CD8+ T cells sorted from blood. The chain uses TRBV4-1 and TRBJ1-2; the match to TRBD1 covers 9 bases. This clonotype originated in a man younger than 35 in good health. The CDR3 loop reads CASSQYTGGDGYTF. As DNA, the CDR3 is TGCGCCAGCAGCCAGTATACAGGGGGCGATGGCTACACCTTC.